These 31 T cell receptor beta chains were all obtained from the same sample, sequenced in a study of CD8+ T cells in alopecia areata. Reverse transcription of extracted RNA yielded cDNA, which provided the sequencing template. The method was immunoSEQ multiplex PCR; TCRdb's version includes in-frame clones alone and lacks a portion of them. The table has about 23,000 clones, roughly 52% seen once. Sequenced input: NKG2D-high CD8+ T cells sorted from blood. The receptors come from a human donor with alopecia areata.

The chain uses TRBV28 and TRBJ2-1; 9 bases agree with TRBD2. The CDR3 contains 13 residues. Germline-derived CDR1 and CDR2 are MDHEN and SYDVKM. J lost 10 bases, V lost 4 bases, and 5 bases had no gene match. The CDR3 nucleotides are TGTGCCAGCAGTTCATTAGCGGGAGACGAGCAGTTCTTC. As protein: CASSSLAGDEQFF.

The rearrangement joins TRBV28 to TRBJ1-1; D is unclear. There are 15 residues in the CDR3. Germline V lookup: CDR1 MDHEN, CDR2 SYDVKM. Trimming stripped 4 bases from V and 3 bases from J, with 15 bases between. The CDR3 is CASSSKIGEDTEAFF. DNA of the CDR3: TGTGCCAGCAGTTCCAAGATTGGGGAGGACACTGAAGCTTTCTTT.

This chain connects TRBV5-1 to TRBJ2-3, with D perhaps TRBD1 or TRBD2 (5 bases each). CDR1 SGHRS and CDR2 YFSETQ come from the germline V gene. The V and J ends lost 0 bases and 5 bases respectively, with 25 bases between them. CDR3 length equals 19 residues. As DNA, the CDR3 is TGCGCCAGCAGCTTGGTGGCGGGCAGAGGGACCTCACTTGTAGATACGCAGTATTTT. This encodes CASSLVAGRGTSLVDTQYF.

The chain links TRBV7-8 to TRBJ2-1; TRBD2 might be the D (5 bases). The germline V gene has CDR1 SGHVS and CDR2 FQNEAQ. The CDR3 has 15 residues. Trimming removed 7 bases from V and 5 bases from J, with 18 bases in between. The CDR3 DNA sequence: TGTGCCAGCACCACCGTCAGCGGCCGAAACAATGAGCAGTTCTTC. It specifies CASTTVSGRNNEQFF.

This clone was seen a few times. The CDR3 DNA is TGTGCCAGCAGACACCCGACAGGGGCCTACGAGCAGTACTTC. Translated, it gives CASRHPTGAYEQYF. The rearrangement joins TRBV6-6 to TRBJ2-7, with TRBD1 identical over 8 bases. Germline loops: CDR1 MNHNY, CDR2 SVGAGI (reference sequence). V was clipped by 6 bases and J by 2 bases; unmatched bases: 6. This CDR3 has 14 amino acids.

The CDR3 coding sequence is TGTGCCAGTAGTACAACGAGCGGGATGAGCTCCTACGAGCAGTACTTC. Amino acid sequence: CASSTTSGMSSYEQYF. V gene TRBV19 combines with J gene TRBJ2-7; 7 bases are shared with TRBD2. With 4 bases clipped from V and 0 bases from J, the junction kept 9 bases outside the gene matches. Germline V gene sequence: CDR1 LNHDA, CDR2 SQIVND (reference sequence). The CDR3 has 16 residues.

J is TRBJ1-3 and V is TRBV5-6; D unclear. CDR3 length equals 14 residues. Germline CDR1 reads SGHDT; CDR2 reads YYEEEE. V shed 4 bases and J shed 3 bases, with 11 bases lying between them. The CDR3 DNA sequence: TGTGCCAGCAGCCCCGGGCTTGGTGGAAACACCATATATTTT. Amino acids: CASSPGLGGNTIYF.

The sample holds a few counts of this clone. The V call is TRBV2, the J call TRBJ2-7; tentatively, D is TRBD1 or TRBD2 (6 bases each). The germline CDR1 and CDR2 sequences are SNHLY and FYNNEI. The CDR3 sequence is 16 residues long. V lost 8 bases and J lost 0, with 20 bases in between. This CDR3 reads CASSPSGDSTSYEQYF. The CDR3 nucleotides are TGTGCCAGCTCCCCTTCAGGGGACTCGACCTCCTACGAGCAGTACTTC.

This clone was recorded a few times. V gene TRBV27 combines with J gene TRBJ2-1; D gene unclear. Germline CDR1 reads MNHEY; CDR2 reads SMNVEV (reference sequence). This CDR3 has 12 amino acids. V was trimmed by 3 bases and J by 10 bases, leaving 10 bases between them. DNA for the CDR3: TGTGCCAGCAGTTTCTATGGCTACGAGCAGTTCTTC. Encoded protein: CASSFYGYEQFF.

The table lists this clone with a few counts. J is TRBJ1-5 and V is TRBV11-2; the D gene is possibly TRBD1 (5 bases). This CDR3 contains 13 residues. CDR1 and CDR2 from the germline V gene are SGHAT and FQNNGV. V was pared by 5 bases and J by 6 bases, with 11 bases between. CDR3 nucleotides: TGTGCCAGCAGCACCTGGGGGGGTCAGCCCCAGCATTTT. This sequence encodes CASSTWGGQPQHF.

The CDR3 here is CASSVDGSRGYEQYF. The CDR3 DNA reads as TGTGCCAGCAGTGTGGACGGGAGCAGGGGCTACGAGCAGTACTTC. V and J are TRBV2 and TRBJ2-7; the D gene could be TRBD1 or TRBD2 (6 bases each). V was shortened by 4 bases and J by 3 bases, with 16 bases between the two germline ends. This CDR3 has 15 residues. Germline loops: CDR1 SNHLY, CDR2 FYNNEI.

V usage is TRBV6-5 and J usage is TRBJ1-5; 8 bases line up with TRBD1. Germline assignment: CDR1 MNHEY and CDR2 SVGAGI. The CDR3 consists of 14 residues. The V gene end was trimmed by 6 bases and the J gene end by 6 bases; junction bases not matched to a gene: 7. The CDR3 spells CASSHRGTAQPQHF. The CDR3 DNA reads TGTGCCAGCAGCCACAGGGGGACGGCTCAGCCCCAGCATTTT.

The V call is TRBV15, the J call TRBJ2-7; 9 positions match TRBD2. With 0 bases clipped from V and 7 bases from J, the junction kept 16 bases outside the gene matches. The CDR3 totals 18 residues. The germline V gene has CDR1 LNHNV and CDR2 YYDKDF (reference sequence). CDR3 residues: CATSRDRGLAPPGGEQYF. The CDR3 nucleotides read TGTGCCACCAGCAGAGATCGGGGACTAGCCCCGCCGGGCGGTGAGCAGTACTTC.

This clone was observed a handful of times. The rearrangement uses TRBV27 and TRBJ2-5; 8 bases align to TRBD1. There are 16 residues in the CDR3. Trimming at V came to 6 bases and at J to 2 bases, leaving 11 bases not matched to a gene. Germline CDR1 MNHEY, CDR2 SMNVEV (reference sequence). CDR3 DNA: TGTGCCAGCAGCCTCGGGACAGGTACTACTCAAGAGACCCAGTACTTC. It translates to CASSLGTGTTQETQYF.

The V call is TRBV14, the J call TRBJ2-5; D uncertain. In germline, CDR1 is SGHDN, CDR2 FVKESK. With 3 bases removed from V and 5 bases from J, the gap between germline ends came to 4 bases. The CDR3 consists of 11 residues. The CDR3: CASSHGETQYF. CDR3 sequence (DNA): TGTGCCAGCAGCCATGGGGAGACCCAGTACTTC.

The J gene is TRBJ2-2, the V gene TRBV5-1, with 13 bases fitting TRBD2. V lost 0 bases, J lost 4 bases, and 3 bases stayed unmatched. The CDR3 is 17 amino acids. Germline-derived CDR1 and CDR2 are SGHRS and YFSETQ. The CDR3 bases are TGCGCCAGCAGCTTGGATCGGACTAGCGGGGGCACCGGGGAGCTGTTTTTT. Protein sequence: CASSLDRTSGGTGELFF. The complete variable domain, with remaining parts taken from reference TRBV5-1 and TRBJ2-2, reads KAGVTQTPRYLIKTRGQQVTLSCSPISGHRSVSWYQQTPGQGLQFLFEYFSETQRNKGNFPGRFSGRQFSNSRSEMNVSTLELGDSALYLCASSLDRTSGGTGELFFGEGSRLTVL.

The gene calls are TRBV13 and TRBJ2-1; D is possibly TRBD2 (6 bases). Between the trimmed V and J ends, which lost 4 bases and 10 bases, there was a span of 14 bases. Germline assignment: CDR1 PRHDT and CDR2 FYEKMQ (reference sequence). This CDR3 has 13 residues. The CDR3 bases are TGTGCCAGCAGCTCACCCTCTAGCGTCGAGCAGTTCTTC. Amino acids: CASSSPSSVEQFF. The whole variable domain, filled in from reference TRBV13 and TRBJ2-1, reads AAGVIQSPRHLIKEKRETATLKCYPIPRHDTVYWYQQGPGQDPQFLISFYEKMQSDKGSIPDRFSAQQFSDYHSELNMSSLELGDSALYFCASSSPSSVEQFFGPGTRLTVL.

V is TRBV2 and J is TRBJ1-5; D is unclear. Germline lookup yields CDR1 SNHLY and CDR2 FYNNEI. The CDR3 sequence is 15 residues long. With 3 bases removed from V and 1 base from J, the gap between germline ends came to 10 bases. CDR3 coding DNA: TGTGCCAGCAGTGACGGCAGGTGGAGCAATCAGCCCCAGCATTTT. It translates to CASSDGRWSNQPQHF.

J is TRBJ2-2 and V is TRBV14; 7 bases fit TRBD1. V shed 0 bases and J 6 bases; nucleotides not matched to a gene: 4. The V gene's germline CDR1 is SGHDN and CDR2 FVKESK. This CDR3 contains 15 residues. CDR3 amino acids: CASSQDITGAGELFF. The CDR3 nucleotides are TGTGCCAGCAGCCAAGACATTACAGGGGCCGGGGAGCTGTTTTTT.

Within the sample, this clone is medium-sized. The rearrangement links TRBV4-1 to TRBJ2-7; D gene uncertain. Per germline, CDR1 MGHRA and CDR2 YSYEKL. With 0 bases removed from V and 7 bases from J, the gap between germline ends came to 7 bases. CDR3 length equals 12 residues. The chain's CDR3 is CASSQDAREQYF. The CDR3, as DNA: TGCGCCAGCAGCCAAGATGCCCGGGAGCAGTACTTC.

This chain joins TRBV7-9 and TRBJ2-3, with TRBD1 identical over 8 bases. With V trimmed by 4 bases and J by 3 bases, 18 bases remained unmatched. The CDR3 covers 19 residues. CDR1 and CDR2 (germline): SEHNR, FQNEAQ (reference sequence). The CDR3 region has the DNA TGTGCCAGCAGCTCGTACCGTCTCCTCAGGACAGGGTTTACAGATACGCAGTATTTT. It is translated as CASSSYRLLRTGFTDTQYF.

Sample share makes this clone medium-sized. The chain employs TRBV27 and TRBJ2-7; 9 nucleotides align to TRBD1. V was clipped by 10 bases and J by 3 bases; unmatched bases: 13. The germline V gene has CDR1 MNHEY and CDR2 SMNVEV (reference sequence). The CDR3 covers 15 residues. The CDR3 nucleotides are TGTGCCACACGGACAGGGGCGGGAAATCTCTACGAGCAGTACTTC. It yields the protein CATRTGAGNLYEQYF.

The chain uses TRBV7-9 and TRBJ2-1; tentatively, D is TRBD1 (5 bases). CDR3 size: 11 residues. Trimming took 7 bases from V and 9 from J, leaving 10 bases between them. Per the germline V gene, CDR1 is SEHNR and CDR2 is FQNEAQ (reference sequence). CDR3 sequence: CASIGVPEQFF. The DNA for the CDR3 is TGTGCCAGCATAGGGGTACCTGAGCAGTTCTTC.

This clone was seen only a few times. J is TRBJ2-5 and V is TRBV7-9; D possibly matches TRBD1 or TRBD2 (5 bases each). The V end was cut by 5 bases, the J end by 1 base, with 11 bases between. The CDR3 extends over 14 amino acids. Germline V gene sequence: CDR1 SEHNR, CDR2 FQNEAQ (reference sequence). CDR3 residues: CASSLEGIQETQYF. The CDR3 coding sequence is TGTGCCAGCAGCCTAGAGGGGATCCAAGAGACCCAGTACTTC.

This clone has only a few counts. The chain combines TRBV5-1 with TRBJ1-1, with TRBD1 as a possible D gene (6 bases). Per germline, CDR1 SGHRS and CDR2 YFSETQ. This CDR3 is built from 14 residues. V was clipped by 0 bases and J by 5 bases, with 11 bases between them. In DNA, the CDR3 is TGCGCCAGCAGCTTGGTTGGGGGCGAAACTGAAGCTTTCTTT. Its translation: CASSLVGGETEAFF.

The rearrangement links TRBV4-1 to TRBJ2-7, with D possibly matching TRBD1 (6 bases). V shed 4 bases and J shed 3 bases, with 10 bases lying between them. Germline V gene sequence: CDR1 MGHRA, CDR2 YSYEKL. The length of the CDR3 is 13 residues. The CDR3 protein is CASSPGQSYEQYF. In DNA form, the CDR3 reads TGCGCCAGCAGCCCCGGACAGAGCTACGAGCAGTACTTC.

This clone has a single count. V is TRBV7-8 and J is TRBJ2-5, with 12 bases fitting TRBD1. CDR3 length: 17 residues. Germline assignment: CDR1 SGHVS and CDR2 FQNEAQ. The J segment lost 2 bases and the V segment lost 2 bases, leaving 6 bases of the junction unmatched. For the CDR3, the DNA is TGTGCCAGCAGCTTACCACGGGACAGGGGGCCTCAAGAGACCCAGTACTTC. It yields the protein CASSLPRDRGPQETQYF.

CDR3 sequence (DNA): TGTGCCAGCAGCACCACGGAAGAGACCCAGTACTTC. Protein sequence: CASSTTEETQYF. This chain uses TRBV7-9 with TRBJ2-5; no definite D call. The germline V and J ends were trimmed by 5 bases and 3 bases, with 7 bases remaining between them. CDR1 SEHNR and CDR2 FQNEAQ come from the germline V gene (reference sequence). The CDR3 loop spans 12 amino acids.

The J gene is TRBJ2-5, the V gene TRBV19, with no clear D. V was clipped by 3 bases and J by 1 base, with 9 bases between them. CDR1 and CDR2 (germline): LNHDA, SQIVND (reference sequence). This CDR3 spans 14 amino acids. The CDR3 DNA reads TGTGCCAGTAGTATTAGGCCGAGCCAAGAGACCCAGTACTTC. It is translated as CASSIRPSQETQYF.

There are a few counts of this clone. The genes are TRBV2 and TRBJ2-5; no firm D call. The V end was cut by 7 bases, the J end by 5 bases, with 14 bases between. This CDR3 is 13 amino acids long. The germline CDR1 and CDR2 sequences are SNHLY and FYNNEI. The CDR3 protein is CASTAVEPETQYF. The CDR3 coding sequence is TGTGCCAGCACCGCGGTCGAGCCGGAGACCCAGTACTTC.

This clone has a handful of counts. The chain recombines TRBV5-4 with TRBJ2-3, with 10 bases identical to TRBD1. Trimming removed 0 bases from V and 1 base from J; junction bases left unmatched: 8. Germline V gene sequence: CDR1 SGHNT, CDR2 YYREEE (reference sequence). The CDR3 sequence is 18 residues long. This chain's CDR3 is CASSLGMTGGAGTDTQYF. The CDR3 DNA follows: TGTGCCAGCAGCTTGGGTATGACAGGGGGCGCGGGCACAGATACGCAGTATTTT.